This T cell receptor beta chain was captured by sequencing in a study of T cell repertoires in cytomegalovirus infection. TCRdb reprocessed the reads with MiXCR, giving one entry per CDR3 protein. The sample has around 85,000 distinct CDR3 sequences; around half are singletons. The trim removed 5 bases at V and 6 bases at J, leaving 7 bases unmatched. The CDR3 spans 15 residues. Per the germline V gene, CDR1 is SGHTA and CDR2 is FQGNSA. This clonotype showed up many times. What it binds is unknown. The gene calls are TRBV7-2 and TRBJ2-1, with 10 bases fitting TRBD2. Sample: CD8+ T cells from cultured PBMCs, taken from culture after CMV antigen stimulation. This TCR was recovered from a human donor in good health (CMV status not recorded). Some clones in this sample may be carry-over from other donors' samples. CDR3 amino acids: CASSGAGGPFNEQFF. The CDR3, as DNA: TGTGCCAGCAGCGGAGCGGGGGGGCCTTTCAATGAGCAGTTCTTC.